A selection of T cell receptor beta chains follows, all from one sample in a study of blood T cell repertoires in COVID-19. Method: immunoSEQ multiplex PCR; TCRdb's copy keeps in-frame clones and lacks some. The data contain a few hundred thousand clones, 65% to 90% of them singletons. The sequencing sample was made of peripheral blood. These receptors were taken from a woman aged 55-70 years with COVID-19, enrolled during active disease. Each CDR3 is given with its conserved first and last residue. A D gene is named only where the DNA matches it firmly. A row's size may be missing; if present it is once, few, many or a size class.

V	D	size	J	DNA	CDR3
TRBV11-2	-	-	TRBJ1-1	TGTGCCAGCAGCTTACGACAGGTCGGAACTGAAGCTTTCTTT	CASSLRQVGTEAFF
TRBV9	-	-	TRBJ1-6	TGTGCCAGCCGTACCACGGGGACACCGAATTCACCCCTCCACTTT	CASRTTGTPNSPLHF
TRBV4-2	-	-	TRBJ1-6	TGTGCCAGCAGCCAAGATCTTGGTGCAGGTCATTCACCCCTCCACTTT	CASSQDLGAGHSPLHF
TRBV6-5	-	-	TRBJ1-1	TGTGCCAGCGATATATCCAGCGGTAACACTGAAGCTTTCTTT	CASDISSGNTEAFF
TRBV6-5	-	-	TRBJ2-1	TGTGCCAGCAGCGGAGGGAGCTCCTACAATGAGCAGTTCTTC	CASSGGSSYNEQFF
TRBV11-3	-	-	TRBJ2-3	TGTGCCAGCAGCTTAGGAGGGTCCGCAGATACGCAGTATTTT	CASSLGGSADTQYF
TRBV15	-	-	TRBJ1-1	TGTGCCACCAGCAGACTAGGGGGGGGGAACACTGAAGCTTTCTTT	CATSRLGGGNTEAFF
TRBV19	-	once	TRBJ1-1	TGTGCCAGTAGTATAGGCGGGGGCGTGGACACTGAAGCTTTCTTT	CASSIGGGVDTEAFF
TRBV12-3/TRBV12-4	-	-	TRBJ1-3	TGTGCCAGCAGCCGACAGTCTGGAAACACCATATATTTT	CASSRQSGNTIYF
TRBV12-5	TRBD1	-	TRBJ1-3	TGTGCTAGTGGTTTGGTTATCTTCGGGACAGGGAAAAATGGAAACACCATATATTTT	CASGLVIFGTGKNGNTIYF
TRBV7-2	-	-	TRBJ1-5	TGTGCCAGCAGCTTAGGAGTTGGCAGGGGCAATCAGCCCCAGCATTTT	CASSLGVGRGNQPQHF
TRBV7-6	-	-	TRBJ1-5	TGTGCCAGCAGCTTAGAGGCAGGTCGCAATCAGCCCCAGCATTTT	CASSLEAGRNQPQHF
TRBV10-2	TRBD2	-	TRBJ2-5	TGCGCCAGCAGGGCGACTAGCGGGGGAAAGACCCAGTACTTC	CASRATSGGKTQYF
TRBV13	-	-	TRBJ1-1	TGTGCCAGCAGCTTAGGCCGGCCGGGGAACACTGAAGCTTTCTTT	CASSLGRPGNTEAFF
TRBV5-4	TRBD1	-	TRBJ1-4	TGTGCCAGCAGCCCGTCAGGGGGCACTAATGAAAAACTGTTTTTT	CASSPSGGTNEKLFF
TRBV29-1	TRBD1	-	TRBJ2-7	TGCAGCGTTGAATCCGGGACAGGGGGATACGAGCAGTACTTC	CSVESGTGGYEQYF
TRBV19	-	-	TRBJ1-1	TGTGCCAGTAGTAGAGGGGGAACTGAAGCTTTCTTT	CASSRGGTEAFF
TRBV11-3	-	-	TRBJ1-1	TGTGCCAGCAGCTTAGGAGGGGGAGCTGAAGCTTTCTTT	CASSLGGGAEAFF
TRBV10-3	-	few	TRBJ1-2	TGTGCCATCAAAACACAGCCCGGATCTGGCTACACCTTC	CAIKTQPGSGYTF
TRBV27	TRBD2	-	TRBJ2-2	TGTGCCAGCAGCGATCTAGCGGGGTGGGCCAAGACTTCGAACACCGGGGAGCTGTTTTTT	CASSDLAGWAKTSNTGELFF
TRBV25-1	-	once	TRBJ2-7	TGTGCCAGCAGTGAATCCGCTGCGTGGTACGAGCAGTACTTC	CASSESAAWYEQYF
TRBV6-2/TRBV6-3	TRBD1	-	TRBJ2-3	TGTGCCAGCAGTTACGAAGGGGGCGCTGGCACAGATACGCAGTATTTT	CASSYEGGAGTDTQYF
TRBV6-4	-	-	TRBJ1-3	TGTGCCAGCAGTGACTATCCTTATCGGGTCCCTGGAAACACCATATATTTT	CASSDYPYRVPGNTIYF
TRBV5-1	-	-	TRBJ2-5	TGCGCCAGCAGCTCGCAGACATTCAGGGAGACCCAGTACTTC	CASSSQTFRETQYF
TRBV6-1	TRBD1	-	TRBJ2-7	TGTGCCAGCAGTGAATTCGACGGGACAGGGGATACGTACGAGCAGTACTTC	CASSEFDGTGDTYEQYF
TRBV27	TRBD2	once	TRBJ2-7	TGTGCCAGCAGTCAACCGGGACTAGCCTACGAGCAGTACTTC	CASSQPGLAYEQYF
TRBV2	-	-	TRBJ2-2	TGTGCCAGCAGTACCCTAGGAGGAGCCACCGGGGAGCTGTTTTTT	CASSTLGGATGELFF
TRBV6-6	-	-	TRBJ2-1	TGTGCCAGCAGTTATCGGGGGAACTACAATGAGCAGTTCTTC	CASSYRGNYNEQFF
TRBV7-3	TRBD1	-	TRBJ1-1	TGTGCCAGCAGCCCCTCCCCGAGGGGGCAGGGGATGAACACTGAAGCTTTCTTT	CASSPSPRGQGMNTEAFF
TRBV27	-	-	TRBJ1-3	TGTGCCAGCAGTTCCGGGGGTGCTGGAAACACCATATATTTT	CASSSGGAGNTIYF
TRBV18	-	-	TRBJ1-4	TGTGCCAGCTCACTTTGGGAAGGGGCGGCTAATGAAAAACTGTTTTTT	CASSLWEGAANEKLFF
TRBV5-6	-	once	TRBJ1-1	TGTGCCAGCAGACGTGGACCGAGACACGGGGGCACTGAAGCTTTCTTT	CASRRGPRHGGTEAFF
TRBV5-1	TRBD1	once	TRBJ2-2	TGCGCCAGCACACAAACAGGGGGCCCTAACACCGGGGAGCTGTTTTTT	CASTQTGGPNTGELFF
TRBV2	-	-	TRBJ2-3	TGTGCCAGCCTTAGCGTCTACGGGGCAGATACGCAGTATTTT	CASLSVYGADTQYF
TRBV28	-	-	TRBJ2-7	TGTGCCAGCTCAATTTCCTACGAGCAGTACTTC	CASSISYEQYF
TRBV4-2	TRBD2	-	TRBJ2-1	TGTGCCAGCAGCCAAGGGGCCCCGGGGGGGCCTCGGGATGAGCAGTTCTTC	CASSQGAPGGPRDEQFF
TRBV7-3	TRBD1	few	TRBJ1-2	TGTGCCAGCAGCTTAACAAGGGACAGGTCCCACTATGGCTACACCTTC	CASSLTRDRSHYGYTF
TRBV27	TRBD1	-	TRBJ2-7	TGTGCCAGCAGTTCACGACAGGGGGTAGGCTACGAGCAGTACTTC	CASSSRQGVGYEQYF
TRBV24-1	-	-	TRBJ1-1	TGTGCCACCAGTGATTTACCCTTCACAGGTGAAGCTTTCTTT	CATSDLPFTGEAFF
TRBV6-2/TRBV6-3	-	-	TRBJ1-2	TGTGCCAGCAGTACCACAGGGAACTATGGCTACACCTTC	CASSTTGNYGYTF
TRBV5-4	TRBD2	-	TRBJ2-1	TGTGCCAGCAGCTTGGGGACTAGCGGGGCCAATGAGCAGTTCTTC	CASSLGTSGANEQFF
TRBV3-1/TRBV3-2	-	-	TRBJ2-2	TGTGCCAGCAGCCCCTATAGACTGGGCTGGCGGGGCACCGGGGAGCTGTTTTTT	CASSPYRLGWRGTGELFF
TRBV19	-	many	TRBJ1-2	TGTGCCAGTAGTAGAGCGACTGATTATGGCTACACCTTC	CASSRATDYGYTF
TRBV19	-	-	TRBJ1-1	TGTGCCAGTAGTATGTCATTCATGAACACTGAAGCTTTCTTT	CASSMSFMNTEAFF
TRBV13	TRBD1	-	TRBJ2-7	TGTGCCAGCAGCTTAAAGGAGACAGGGGTTTACCACGAGCAGTACTTC	CASSLKETGVYHEQYF
TRBV5-4	-	few	TRBJ1-6	TGTGCCAGCAGCCGACAGGTAGATAATTCACCCCTCCACTTT	CASSRQVDNSPLHF
TRBV6-1	-	once	TRBJ1-5	TGTGCCAGCAGTGAAACAGGGAGCAATCAGCCCCAGCATTTT	CASSETGSNQPQHF
TRBV9	-	-	TRBJ2-6	TGTGCCAGCAGCGCCCCCCTTGGGACAACTGGGGCCAACGTCCTGACTTTC	CASSAPLGTTGANVLTF
TRBV18	TRBD2	-	TRBJ2-3	TGTGCCAGCCGCGGGGGGGCCGTGGATACGCAGTATTTT	CASRGGAVDTQYF
TRBV3-1/TRBV3-2	-	-	TRBJ1-6	TGTGCCAGCAGCCCTTACGGGATCGGTAATTCACCCCTCCACTTT	CASSPYGIGNSPLHF
TRBV27	-	-	TRBJ2-3	TGTGCCAGCAACCCTAGGGGCCTAACAGATACGCAGTATTTT	CASNPRGLTDTQYF
TRBV6-5	TRBD2	-	TRBJ2-5	TGTGCCAGCAGACCGGGGGGGGCGTGGGAGACCCAGCACTTC	CASRPGGAWETQHF
TRBV4-3	TRBD2	-	TRBJ2-3	TGCGCCAGCAGCCACCTCATTGGGAGGGGAAAGACAGATACGCAGTATTTT	CASSHLIGRGKTDTQYF
TRBV14	-	-	TRBJ1-3	TGTGCCAGCAGCCAGGGGCCACCTACCTCTGGAAACACCATATATTTT	CASSQGPPTSGNTIYF